This TCR beta chain was captured by sequencing in a study of blood T cell repertoires in COVID-19. For the study at large: Some COVID-19 samples were acute and others convalescent; all came from the United States, Italy and Spain.

Everyone who took part was about 18 to 90 years old, and they came from 20 to 25 US areas. Participant-given clinical history determined each cohort assignment. Authors' data handling: Amplifying reference gene primers gave estimates of nucleated cell counts. This table comes from immunoSEQ multiplex PCR, and its TCRdb copy is limited to in-frame clones, with some not included. The V and J calls and clone size are taken from that table; D and trimming were inferred from the DNA. The table shows 200,000 to 250,000 clones, with 82% occurring only once. CDR3 length: 15 residues. Germline CDR1 and CDR2: SGHTA and FQGNSA. Details on this clone: Germline is not matched at one junction end, which may reflect a read error.

The chain recombines TRBV7-2 with TRBJ2-1; D may match TRBD1 or TRBD2 (8 bases each). The clonotype was recovered from a woman between 55 and 75 years old who had recovered from COVID-19. The sequencing input was PBMCs or T cells enriched from blood (not recorded which). The CDR3 protein is CASSLAGQENNEQFF. The CDR3 DNA sequence: TGTGCCAGCAGTTTAGCGGGACAGGAGAACAATGAGCAGTTCTTC.